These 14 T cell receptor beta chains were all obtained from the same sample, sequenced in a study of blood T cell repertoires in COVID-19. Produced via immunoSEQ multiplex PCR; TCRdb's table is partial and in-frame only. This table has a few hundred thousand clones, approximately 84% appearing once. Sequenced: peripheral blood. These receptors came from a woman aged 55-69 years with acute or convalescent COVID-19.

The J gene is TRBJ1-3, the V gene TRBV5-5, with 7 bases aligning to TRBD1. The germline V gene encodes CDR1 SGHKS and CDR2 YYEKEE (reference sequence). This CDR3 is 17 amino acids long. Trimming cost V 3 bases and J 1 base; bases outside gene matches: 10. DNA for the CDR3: TGTGCCAGCAGCTCGAAATTCGACAGGGCTTCTGGAAACACCATATATTTT. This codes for CASSSKFDRASGNTIYF.

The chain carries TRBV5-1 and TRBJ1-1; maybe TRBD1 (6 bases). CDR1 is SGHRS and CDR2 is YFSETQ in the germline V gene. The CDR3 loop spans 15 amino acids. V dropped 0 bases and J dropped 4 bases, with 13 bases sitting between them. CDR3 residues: CASSLAAGVGTEAFF. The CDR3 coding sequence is TGCGCCAGCAGCTTGGCGGCAGGGGTGGGCACTGAAGCTTTCTTT.

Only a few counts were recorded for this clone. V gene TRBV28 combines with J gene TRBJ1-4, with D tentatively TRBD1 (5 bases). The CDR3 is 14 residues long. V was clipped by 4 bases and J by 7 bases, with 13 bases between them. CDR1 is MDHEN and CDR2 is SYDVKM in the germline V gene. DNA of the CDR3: TGTGCCAGCAGTTCCAGGGATTACTCTGAAAAACTGTTTTTT. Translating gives CASSSRDYSEKLFF.

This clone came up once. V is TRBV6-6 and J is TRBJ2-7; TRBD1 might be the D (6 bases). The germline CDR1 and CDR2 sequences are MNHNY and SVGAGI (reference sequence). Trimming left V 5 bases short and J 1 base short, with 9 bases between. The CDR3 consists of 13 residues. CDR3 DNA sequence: TGTGCCAGCAGTAGCAGGGGATCCTACGAGCAGTACTTC. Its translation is CASSSRGSYEQYF.

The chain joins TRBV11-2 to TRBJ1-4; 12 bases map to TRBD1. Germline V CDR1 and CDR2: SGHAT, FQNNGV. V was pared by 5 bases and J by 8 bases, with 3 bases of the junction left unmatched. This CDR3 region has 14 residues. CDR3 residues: CASSPGQGAEKLFF. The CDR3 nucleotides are TGTGCCAGCAGCCCGGGACAGGGGGCCGAAAAACTGTTTTTT.

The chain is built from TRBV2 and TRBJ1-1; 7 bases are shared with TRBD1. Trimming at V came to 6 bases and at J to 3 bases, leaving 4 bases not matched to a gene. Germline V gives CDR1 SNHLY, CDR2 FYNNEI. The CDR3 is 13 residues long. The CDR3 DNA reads TGTGCCAGCAGACCTCAGGGGGACACTGAAGCTTTCTTT. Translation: CASRPQGDTEAFF.

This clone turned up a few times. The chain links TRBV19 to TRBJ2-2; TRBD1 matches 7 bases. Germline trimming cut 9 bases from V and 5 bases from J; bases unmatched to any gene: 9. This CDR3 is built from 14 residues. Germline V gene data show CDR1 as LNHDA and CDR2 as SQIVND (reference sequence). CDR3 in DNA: TGTGCCAGCCGACCTCGGGACAGAACCGGGGAGCTGTTTTTT. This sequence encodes CASRPRDRTGELFF.

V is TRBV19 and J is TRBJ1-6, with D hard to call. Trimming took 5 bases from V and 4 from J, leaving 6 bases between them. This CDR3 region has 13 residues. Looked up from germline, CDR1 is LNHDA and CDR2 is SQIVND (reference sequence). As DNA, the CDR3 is TGTGCCAGTAGTCTTGAGTATAATTCACCCCTCCACTTT. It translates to CASSLEYNSPLHF.

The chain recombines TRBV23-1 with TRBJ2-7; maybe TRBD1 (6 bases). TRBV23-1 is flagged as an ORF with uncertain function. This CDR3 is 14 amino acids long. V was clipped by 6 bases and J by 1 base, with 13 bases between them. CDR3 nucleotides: TGCGCCAGCAGCGCGCCGACAGGTTCCTACGAGCAGTACTTC. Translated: CASSAPTGSYEQYF.

Here the CDR3 reads CASSLGGPGANVLTF. The CDR3 nucleotides read TGTGCCAGCAGTTTAGGAGGGCCTGGGGCCAACGTCCTGACTTTC. This sequence joins TRBV27 and TRBJ2-6; possibly TRBD2 for D (6 bases). The CDR3 runs to 15 residues. Trimming removed 2 bases at V and 2 bases at J, with 7 bases between. Germline assignment: CDR1 MNHEY and CDR2 SMNVEV (reference sequence).

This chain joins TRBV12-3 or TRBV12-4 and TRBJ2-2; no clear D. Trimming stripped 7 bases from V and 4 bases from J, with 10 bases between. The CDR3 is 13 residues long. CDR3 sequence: CASNLVATGELFF. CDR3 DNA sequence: TGTGCCAGCAATCTCGTGGCCACCGGGGAGCTGTTTTTT.

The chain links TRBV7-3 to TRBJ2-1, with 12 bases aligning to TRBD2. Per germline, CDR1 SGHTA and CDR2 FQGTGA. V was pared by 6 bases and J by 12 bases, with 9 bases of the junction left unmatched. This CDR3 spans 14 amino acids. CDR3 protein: CASSPGLAGPPQFF. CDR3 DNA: TGTGCCAGCAGTCCGGGACTAGCGGGCCCCCCGCAGTTCTTC. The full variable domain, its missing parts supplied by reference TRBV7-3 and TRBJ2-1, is GAGVSQTPSNKVTEKGKYVELRCDPISGHTALYWYRQSLGQGPEFLIYFQGTGAADDSGLPNDRFFAVRPEGSVSTLKIQRTERGDSAVYLCASSPGLAGPPQFFGPGTRLTVL.

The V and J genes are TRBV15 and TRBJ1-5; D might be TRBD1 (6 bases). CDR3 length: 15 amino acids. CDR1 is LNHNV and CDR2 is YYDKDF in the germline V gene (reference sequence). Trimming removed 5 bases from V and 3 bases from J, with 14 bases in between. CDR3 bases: TGTGCCACCAGCTGGGACACTGGTTTCAATCAGCCCCAGCATTTT. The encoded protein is CATSWDTGFNQPQHF.

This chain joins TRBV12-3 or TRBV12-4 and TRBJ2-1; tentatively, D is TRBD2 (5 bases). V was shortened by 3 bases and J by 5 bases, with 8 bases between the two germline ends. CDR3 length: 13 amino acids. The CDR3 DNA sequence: TGTGCCAGCAGTTTGATTAGCGACAATGAGCAGTTCTTC. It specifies CASSLISDNEQFF.